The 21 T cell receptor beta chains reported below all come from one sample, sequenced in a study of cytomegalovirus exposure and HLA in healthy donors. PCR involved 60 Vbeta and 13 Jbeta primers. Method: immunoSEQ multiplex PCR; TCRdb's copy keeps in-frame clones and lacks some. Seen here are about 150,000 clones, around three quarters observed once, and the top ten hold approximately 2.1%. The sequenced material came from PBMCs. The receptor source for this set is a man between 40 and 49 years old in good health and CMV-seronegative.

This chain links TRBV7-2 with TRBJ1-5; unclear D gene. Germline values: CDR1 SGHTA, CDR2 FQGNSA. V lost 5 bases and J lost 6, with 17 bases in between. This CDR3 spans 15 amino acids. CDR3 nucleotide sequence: TGTGCCAGCAGCCGTGGCGCCACCGAGGGTCAGCCCCAGCATTTT. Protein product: CASSRGATEGQPQHF. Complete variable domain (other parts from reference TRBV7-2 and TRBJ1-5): GAGVSQSPSNKVTEKGKDVELRCDPISGHTALYWYRQSLGQGLEFLIYFQGNSAPDKSGLPSDRFSAERTGGSVSTLTIQRTQQEDSAVYLCASSRGATEGQPQHFGDGTRLSIL.

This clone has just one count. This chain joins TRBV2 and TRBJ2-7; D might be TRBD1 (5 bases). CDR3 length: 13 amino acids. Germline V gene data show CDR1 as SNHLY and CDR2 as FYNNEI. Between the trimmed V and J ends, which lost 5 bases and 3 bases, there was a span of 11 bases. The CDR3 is CASSIQERYEQYF. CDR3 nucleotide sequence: TGTGCCAGCAGTATACAGGAGCGCTACGAGCAGTACTTC.

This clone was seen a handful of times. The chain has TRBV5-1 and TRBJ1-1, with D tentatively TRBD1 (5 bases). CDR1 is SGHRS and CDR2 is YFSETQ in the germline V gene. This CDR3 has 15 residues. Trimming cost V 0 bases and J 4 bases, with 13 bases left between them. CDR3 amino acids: CASSLAGVILTEAFF. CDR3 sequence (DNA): TGCGCCAGCAGCTTGGCGGGGGTAATTCTCACTGAAGCTTTCTTT.

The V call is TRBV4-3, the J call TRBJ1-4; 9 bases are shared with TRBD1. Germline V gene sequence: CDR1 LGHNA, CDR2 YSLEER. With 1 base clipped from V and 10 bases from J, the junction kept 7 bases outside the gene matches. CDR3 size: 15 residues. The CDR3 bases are TGCGCCAGCAGCCAAGCGTGGACAGGGGTTCCAAAACTGTTTTTT. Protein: CASSQAWTGVPKLFF.

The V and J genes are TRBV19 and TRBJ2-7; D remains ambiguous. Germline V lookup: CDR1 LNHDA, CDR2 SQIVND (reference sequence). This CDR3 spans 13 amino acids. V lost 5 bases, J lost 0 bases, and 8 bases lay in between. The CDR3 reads CASSGRGSYEQYF. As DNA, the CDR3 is TGTGCCAGTAGTGGTCGCGGCTCCTACGAGCAGTACTTC.

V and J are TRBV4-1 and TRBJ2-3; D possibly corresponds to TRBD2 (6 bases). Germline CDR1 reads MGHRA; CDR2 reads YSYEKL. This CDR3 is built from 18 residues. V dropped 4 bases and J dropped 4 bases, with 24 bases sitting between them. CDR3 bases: TGCGCCAGCAGCCCCCTCCCGGGGATCTTTAGGAGGGCAGATACGCAGTATTTT. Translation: CASSPLPGIFRRADTQYF.

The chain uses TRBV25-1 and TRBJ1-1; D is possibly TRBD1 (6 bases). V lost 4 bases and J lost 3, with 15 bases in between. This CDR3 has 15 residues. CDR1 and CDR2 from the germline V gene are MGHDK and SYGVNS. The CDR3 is CASSASRGTDTEAFF. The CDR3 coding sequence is TGTGCCAGCAGTGCCTCCAGGGGTACGGACACTGAAGCTTTCTTT. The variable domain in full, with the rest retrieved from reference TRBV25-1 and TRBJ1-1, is EADIYQTPRYLVIGTGKKITLECSQTMGHDKMYWYQQDPGMELHLIHYSYGVNSTEKGDLSSESTVSRIRTEHFPLTLESARPSHTSQYLCASSASRGTDTEAFFGQGTRLTVV.

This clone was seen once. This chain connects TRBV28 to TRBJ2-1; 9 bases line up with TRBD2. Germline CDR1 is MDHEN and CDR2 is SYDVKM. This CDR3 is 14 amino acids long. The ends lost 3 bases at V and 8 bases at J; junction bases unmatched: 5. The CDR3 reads CASSFDSGRDEQFF. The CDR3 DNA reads TGTGCCAGCAGTTTCGATAGCGGGAGAGATGAGCAGTTCTTC. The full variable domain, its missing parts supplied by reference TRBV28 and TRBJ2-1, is DVKVTQSSRYLVKRTGEKVFLECVQDMDHENMFWYRQDPGLGLRLIYFSYDVKMKEKGDIPEGYSVSREKKERFSLILESASTNQTSMYLCASSFDSGRDEQFFGPGTRLTVL.

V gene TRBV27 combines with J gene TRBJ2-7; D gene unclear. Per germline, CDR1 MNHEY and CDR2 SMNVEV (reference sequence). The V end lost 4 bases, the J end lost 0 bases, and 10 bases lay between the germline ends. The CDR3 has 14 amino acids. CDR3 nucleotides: TGTGCCAGCAGTTGGGCCAGCCGCTCCTACGAGCAGTACTTC. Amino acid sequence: CASSWASRSYEQYF.

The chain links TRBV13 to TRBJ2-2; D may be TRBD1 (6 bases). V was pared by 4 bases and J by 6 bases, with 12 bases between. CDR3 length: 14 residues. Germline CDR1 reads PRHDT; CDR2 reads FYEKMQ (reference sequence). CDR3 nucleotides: TGTGCCAGCAGCTCCGGGACAATCCCCGGGGAGCTGTTTTTT. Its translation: CASSSGTIPGELFF.

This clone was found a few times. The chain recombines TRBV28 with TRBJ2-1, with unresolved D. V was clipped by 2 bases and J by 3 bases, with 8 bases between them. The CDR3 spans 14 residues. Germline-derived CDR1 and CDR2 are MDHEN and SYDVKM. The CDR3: CASSLAFHYNEQFF. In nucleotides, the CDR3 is TGTGCCAGCAGTTTAGCGTTTCACTACAATGAGCAGTTCTTC. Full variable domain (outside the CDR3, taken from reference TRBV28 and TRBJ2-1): DVKVTQSSRYLVKRTGEKVFLECVQDMDHENMFWYRQDPGLGLRLIYFSYDVKMKEKGDIPEGYSVSREKKERFSLILESASTNQTSMYLCASSLAFHYNEQFFGPGTRLTVL.

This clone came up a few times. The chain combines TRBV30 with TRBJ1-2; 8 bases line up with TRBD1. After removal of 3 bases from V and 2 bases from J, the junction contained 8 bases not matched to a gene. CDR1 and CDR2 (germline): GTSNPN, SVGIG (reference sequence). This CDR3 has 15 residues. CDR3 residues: CAWRKSGGGNYGYTF. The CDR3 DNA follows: TGTGCCTGGAGGAAATCAGGGGGCGGCAACTATGGCTACACCTTC.

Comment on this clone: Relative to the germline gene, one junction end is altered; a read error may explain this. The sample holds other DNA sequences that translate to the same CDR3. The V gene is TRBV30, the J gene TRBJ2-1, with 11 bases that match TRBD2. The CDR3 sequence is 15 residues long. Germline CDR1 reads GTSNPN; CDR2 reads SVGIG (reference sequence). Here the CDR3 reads CAWSGLAGGLNEQFF. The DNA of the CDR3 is TGCGCCTGGAGTGGGCTAGCGGGAGGCCTAAATGAGCAGTTCTTC.

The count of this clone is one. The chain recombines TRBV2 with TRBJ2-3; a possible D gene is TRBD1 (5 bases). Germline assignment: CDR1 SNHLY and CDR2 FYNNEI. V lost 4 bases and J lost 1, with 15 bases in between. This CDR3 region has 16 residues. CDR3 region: CASSGGLRSGTDTQYF. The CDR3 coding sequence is TGTGCCAGCAGTGGGGGCCTGAGGTCTGGCACAGATACGCAGTATTTT.

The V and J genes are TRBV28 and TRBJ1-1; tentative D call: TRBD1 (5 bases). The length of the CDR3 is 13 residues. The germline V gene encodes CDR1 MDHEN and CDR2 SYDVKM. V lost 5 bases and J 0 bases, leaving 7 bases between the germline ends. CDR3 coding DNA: TGTGCCAGCAGTCAGGGTCTGAACACTGAAGCTTTCTTT. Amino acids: CASSQGLNTEAFF.

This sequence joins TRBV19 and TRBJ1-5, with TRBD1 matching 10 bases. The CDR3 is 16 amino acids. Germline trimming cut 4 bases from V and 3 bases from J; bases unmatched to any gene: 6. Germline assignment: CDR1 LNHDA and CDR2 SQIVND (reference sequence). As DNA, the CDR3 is TGTGCCAGTAGTAATATGACAGGGGGCACCAATCAGCCCCAGCATTTT. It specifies CASSNMTGGTNQPQHF.

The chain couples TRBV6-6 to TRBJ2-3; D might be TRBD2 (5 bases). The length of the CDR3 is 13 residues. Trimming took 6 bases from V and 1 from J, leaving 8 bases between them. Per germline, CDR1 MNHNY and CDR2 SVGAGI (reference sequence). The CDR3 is CASRGGRTDTQYF. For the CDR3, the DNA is TGTGCCAGCAGAGGCGGGCGCACAGATACGCAGTATTTT.

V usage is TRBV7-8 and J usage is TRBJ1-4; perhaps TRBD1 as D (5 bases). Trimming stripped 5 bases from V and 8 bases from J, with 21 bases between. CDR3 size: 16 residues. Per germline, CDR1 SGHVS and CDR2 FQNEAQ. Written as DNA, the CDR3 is TGTGCCAGCAGCCCCGCCGCGTGGGGAGGGGACGAAAAACTGTTTTTT. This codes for CASSPAAWGGDEKLFF.

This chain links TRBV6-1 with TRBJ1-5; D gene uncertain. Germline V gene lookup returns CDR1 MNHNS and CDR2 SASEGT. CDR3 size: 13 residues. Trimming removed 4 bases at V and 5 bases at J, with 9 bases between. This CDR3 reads CASSVRTYQPQHF. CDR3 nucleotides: TGTGCCAGCAGTGTGCGTACCTATCAGCCCCAGCATTTT.

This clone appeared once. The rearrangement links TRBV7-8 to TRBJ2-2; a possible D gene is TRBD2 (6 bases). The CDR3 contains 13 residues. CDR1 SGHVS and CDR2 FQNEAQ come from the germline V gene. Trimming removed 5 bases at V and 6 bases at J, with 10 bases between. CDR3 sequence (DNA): TGTGCCAGCAGCGGGAGGTGGGCCGGGGAGCTGTTTTTT. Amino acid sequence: CASSGRWAGELFF.

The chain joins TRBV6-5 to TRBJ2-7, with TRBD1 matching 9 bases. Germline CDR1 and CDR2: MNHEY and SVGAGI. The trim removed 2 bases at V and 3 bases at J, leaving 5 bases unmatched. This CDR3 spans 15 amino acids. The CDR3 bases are TGTGCCAGCAGTTACGGGCCGGGACAGGGCTACGAGCAGTACTTC. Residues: CASSYGPGQGYEQYF.